This passage covers 8 T cell receptor beta chains from one sample sequenced in a study of Ad26.COV2.S vaccination and SARS-CoV-2 variants. Treatment meaning: some 20 received Ad26.COV2.S at low or high dose, single or two shots; about 5 received placebo; per-sample allocation not given. It was on day 63 after the first vaccine or placebo injection that samples were taken. The assay was immunoSEQ multiplex PCR, and TCRdb's table has in-frame clones only and misses some. The sample contains about 280,000 clones, around 87% of which appear only once. The sample in question was peripheral blood, obtained in a trial of Ad26.COV2.S vaccine versus placebo. These receptors originate from a person between 18 and 65 years old who received the Ad26.COV2.S COVID-19 vaccine or a placebo.

This clone has only a few counts. Here the CDR3 DNA reads TGCGCCAGCAGCCAAACAGATCGGTACGAGCAGTACTTC. The encoded protein is CASSQTDRYEQYF. The chain combines TRBV4-1 with TRBJ2-7; D call uncertain. The germline V and J ends were trimmed by 2 bases and 4 bases, with 9 bases remaining between them. Germline values: CDR1 MGHRA, CDR2 YSYEKL. The CDR3 totals 13 residues.

The chain links TRBV5-1 to TRBJ2-2; 9 nucleotides agree with TRBD2. Germline V lookup: CDR1 SGHRS, CDR2 YFSETQ. CDR3 length: 16 amino acids. Trimming cost V 0 bases and J 5 bases; bases outside gene matches: 5. The CDR3 here is CASSLAGGGVTGELFF. CDR3 DNA sequence: TGCGCCAGCAGCTTGGCTGGCGGGGGGGTAACCGGGGAGCTGTTTTTT.

This clone was detected a few times. J is TRBJ1-6 and V is TRBV4-2; 9 positions match TRBD1. With V trimmed by 0 bases and J by 7 bases, 7 bases remained unmatched. Germline loops: CDR1 LGHNA, CDR2 YNFKEQ. CDR3 length: 17 amino acids. The CDR3 DNA reads TGTGCCAGCAGCCAAGAATTGTCGGGACAGGGAAATTCACCCCTCCACTTT. Translation: CASSQELSGQGNSPLHF.

The chain employs TRBV6-5 and TRBJ1-2, with a tentative D call TRBD1 (6 bases). Germline V CDR1 and CDR2: MNHEY, SVGAGI. The CDR3 runs 14 residues. Deletions cut 6 bases from V and 4 bases from J, with 15 bases between. The CDR3 DNA reads as TGTGCCAGCAGGGCAGGGGAGCCGAGCTATGGCTACACCTTC. This translates into CASRAGEPSYGYTF.

This clone was seen once. The J gene is TRBJ1-2, the V gene TRBV9; D gene unclear. Trimming shortened V by 3 bases and J by 4 bases, and 10 bases separated the two germline ends. CDR1 and CDR2 from the germline V gene are SGDLS and YYNGEE. The CDR3 extends over 13 amino acids. CDR3 residues: CASSGAGIYGYTF. CDR3 DNA: TGTGCCAGCAGCGGCGCAGGCATCTATGGCTACACCTTC.

The CDR3 sequence is CASLGASPKGTEAFF. The CDR3 nucleotides read TGCGCCAGCCTTGGGGCCTCCCCAAAAGGGACTGAAGCTTTCTTT. This chain connects TRBV5-1 to TRBJ1-1; possible D gene TRBD1, 5 bases. The CDR3 is 15 residues long. The germline V gene has CDR1 SGHRS and CDR2 YFSETQ. Trimming left V 7 bases short and J 5 bases short, with 21 bases between.

V gene TRBV19 combines with J gene TRBJ1-2; a possible D gene is TRBD1 (5 bases). The length of the CDR3 is 15 residues. Germline V lookup: CDR1 LNHDA, CDR2 SQIVND (reference sequence). Trimming removed 4 bases from V and 0 bases from J, with 12 bases in between. The DNA of the CDR3 is TGTGCCAGTAGTAGAGGGACGACAGCTAACTATGGCTACACCTTC. It encodes CASSRGTTANYGYTF.

This chain links TRBV4-2 with TRBJ2-3, with D possibly being TRBD2 (6 bases). The CDR3 spans 13 residues. With 0 bases removed from V and 5 bases from J, the gap between germline ends came to 6 bases. Germline-derived CDR1 and CDR2 are LGHNA and YNFKEQ. CDR3 protein: CASSQEGGDTQYF. The DNA for the CDR3 is TGTGCCAGCAGCCAAGAGGGGGGAGATACGCAGTATTTT.